This TCR beta chain was sequenced during a study of cytomegalovirus exposure and HLA in healthy donors. 13 Jbeta primers and 60 Vbeta primers were used for the PCR. TCRdb's copy holds only in-frame clones and misses some; the assay was immunoSEQ multiplex PCR. Of around 88,000 clones in the sample, roughly 80% are singletons; the top ten hold roughly 7.3%. General study findings and limits: Common viral pathogens were later found to be apparently linked to several of the most significant clusters.

As for this clone: Antigen specificity is unknown.

The germline V gene encodes CDR1 MNHEY and CDR2 SMNVEV (reference sequence). The V end was cut by 5 bases, the J end by 2 bases, with 19 bases between. CDR3 length: 16 residues. The gene calls are TRBV27 and TRBJ2-7; a possible D gene is TRBD1 (6 bases). The origin of this receptor is a man in his fifties or sixties in good health and CMV-seropositive. The specimen sequenced was PBMCs. CDR3 protein: CASSPRQVGPPYEQYF. The DNA of the CDR3 is TGTGCCAGCAGTCCACGACAGGTAGGCCCCCCCTACGAGCAGTACTTC.